This is a list of T cell receptor beta chains from one sample in a study of T cell responses to AZD1222 COVID-19 vaccine. The assay was immunoSEQ multiplex PCR, and TCRdb's table has in-frame clones only and misses some. The table includes approximately 68,000 clones, about 91% detected once. Sample: peripheral blood, taken on day 0 of AZD1222 vaccination. The origin of the receptors is an adult in good health. CDR3s include the opening cysteine and the closing phenylalanine or tryptophan. The order of the fields is V gene, J gene, clone size, D gene, CDR3 protein, CDR3 DNA. A D gene is named only where the DNA matches it firmly. Rows give clone size only sometimes, using once, few, many, or a class for an expanded clone.

v_call: TRBV6-6; j_call: TRBJ2-1; clone_size: -; d_call: TRBD2; cdr3_aa: CASGTSEPTSYNEQFF; cdr3_nt: TGTGCCAGCGGTACTAGCGAGCCGACCTCCTACAATGAGCAGTTCTTC
v_call: TRBV11-2; j_call: TRBJ1-2; clone_size: few; d_call: -; cdr3_aa: CASSQSSVEPGYTF; cdr3_nt: TGTGCCAGCAGCCAGTCCTCCGTGGAGCCTGGCTACACCTTC
v_call: TRBV9; j_call: TRBJ1-3; clone_size: large; d_call: -; cdr3_aa: CASSPGSSGNTIYF; cdr3_nt: TGTGCCAGCAGCCCGGGCTCCTCTGGAAACACCATATATTTT
v_call: TRBV5-1; j_call: TRBJ1-2; clone_size: -; d_call: TRBD1; cdr3_aa: CASSQGQGAQGYGYTF; cdr3_nt: TGCGCCAGCAGCCAGGGACAGGGGGCGCAGGGCTATGGCTACACCTTC
v_call: TRBV30; j_call: TRBJ1-2; clone_size: -; d_call: -; cdr3_aa: CAWSVITHTF; cdr3_nt: TGTGCCTGGAGTGTCATTACCCACACCTTC
v_call: TRBV12-3/TRBV12-4; j_call: TRBJ2-3; clone_size: -; d_call: -; cdr3_aa: CASTPGDTQYF; cdr3_nt: TGTGCCAGCACCCCGGGAGATACGCAGTATTTT
v_call: TRBV3-1/TRBV3-2; j_call: TRBJ2-1; clone_size: -; d_call: -; cdr3_aa: CASSQVVTSRNEQFF; cdr3_nt: TGTGCCAGCAGCCAAGTCGTCACTAGCCGCAATGAGCAGTTCTTC
v_call: TRBV3-1/TRBV3-2; j_call: TRBJ1-4; clone_size: -; d_call: TRBD1; cdr3_aa: CASSQRQGATNEKLFF; cdr3_nt: TGTGCCAGCAGCCAACGACAGGGGGCAACTAATGAAAAACTGTTTTTT
v_call: TRBV14; j_call: TRBJ1-5; clone_size: -; d_call: TRBD1; cdr3_aa: CASYTRDRGKNQPQHF; cdr3_nt: TGTGCCAGCTACACCCGGGACAGGGGGAAAAATCAGCCCCAGCATTTT
v_call: TRBV5-1; j_call: TRBJ2-3; clone_size: -; d_call: -; cdr3_aa: CASSLEARADTQYF; cdr3_nt: TGCGCCAGCAGCTTGGAGGCCCGGGCAGATACGCAGTATTTT
v_call: TRBV7-9; j_call: TRBJ1-4; clone_size: -; d_call: -; cdr3_aa: CASSEVGEKLFF; cdr3_nt: TGTGCCAGCAGCGAGGTGGGGGAAAAACTGTTTTTT
v_call: TRBV6-5; j_call: TRBJ2-7; clone_size: -; d_call: -; cdr3_aa: CASAFSLRAYYEQYF; cdr3_nt: TGTGCCAGCGCCTTTTCCCTACGGGCGTACTACGAGCAGTACTTC
v_call: TRBV21-1; j_call: TRBJ1-1; clone_size: -; d_call: -; cdr3_aa: CASNDRVGAEAFF; cdr3_nt: TGTGCCAGCAACGACAGGGTCGGGGCTGAAGCTTTCTTT
v_call: TRBV6-1; j_call: TRBJ2-7; clone_size: -; d_call: -; cdr3_aa: CASSELLGPNEQYF; cdr3_nt: TGTGCCAGCAGTGAGTTACTAGGGCCTAACGAGCAGTACTTC
v_call: TRBV10-2; j_call: TRBJ2-5; clone_size: -; d_call: TRBD2; cdr3_aa: CASTALDPGGSGSETQYF; cdr3_nt: TGCGCCAGCACGGCCCTCGACCCAGGGGGTAGCGGGAGTGAGACCCAGTACTTC
v_call: TRBV13; j_call: TRBJ2-7; clone_size: -; d_call: -; cdr3_aa: CASSLLYEQYF; cdr3_nt: TGTGCCAGCAGCTTATTGTACGAGCAGTACTTC
v_call: TRBV6-2/TRBV6-3; j_call: TRBJ2-2; clone_size: -; d_call: TRBD1; cdr3_aa: CASSYRPPRDREYTGELFF; cdr3_nt: TGTGCCAGCAGTTACCGGCCTCCGCGGGACAGGGAGTATACCGGGGAGCTGTTTTTT
v_call: TRBV6-5; j_call: TRBJ1-2; clone_size: -; d_call: -; cdr3_aa: CASSYSNTMGYGYTF; cdr3_nt: TGTGCCAGCAGTTACTCGAATACGATGGGCTATGGCTACACCTTC
v_call: TRBV13; j_call: TRBJ2-7; clone_size: -; d_call: -; cdr3_aa: CASSTRRVSYEQYF; cdr3_nt: TGTGCCAGCAGCACCCGGCGGGTCTCCTACGAGCAGTACTTC
v_call: TRBV5-3; j_call: TRBJ1-4; clone_size: few; d_call: -; cdr3_aa: CARSLESEEKLFF; cdr3_nt: TGTGCCAGAAGCCTGGAGTCAGAGGAAAAACTGTTTTTT
v_call: TRBV11-2; j_call: TRBJ2-1; clone_size: -; d_call: TRBD1; cdr3_aa: CASSSGTGVSYNEQFF; cdr3_nt: TGTGCCAGCAGCTCCGGGACAGGGGTTTCCTACAATGAGCAGTTCTTC
v_call: TRBV29-1; j_call: TRBJ2-1; clone_size: -; d_call: TRBD2; cdr3_aa: CSVVESGREFF; cdr3_nt: TGCAGCGTTGTAGAAAGCGGGAGGGAGTTCTTC
v_call: TRBV3-1/TRBV3-2; j_call: TRBJ1-1; clone_size: -; d_call: -; cdr3_aa: CASSRSQLGNTEAFF; cdr3_nt: TGTGCCAGCAGCCGATCCCAACTTGGGAACACTGAAGCTTTCTTT
v_call: TRBV6-2/TRBV6-3; j_call: TRBJ1-2; clone_size: once; d_call: -; cdr3_aa: CASSMTKSYTF; cdr3_nt: TGTGCCAGCAGTATGACAAAGAGCTACACCTTC
v_call: TRBV5-5; j_call: TRBJ1-1; clone_size: -; d_call: -; cdr3_aa: CASSEIYGDTEAFF; cdr3_nt: TGTGCCAGCAGCGAAATATATGGGGACACTGAAGCTTTCTTT
v_call: TRBV15; j_call: TRBJ1-1; clone_size: -; d_call: TRBD1; cdr3_aa: CATSRTGGESEAFF; cdr3_nt: TGTGCCACCAGCAGGACAGGGGGCGAGTCTGAAGCTTTCTTT
v_call: TRBV7-7; j_call: TRBJ2-7; clone_size: -; d_call: -; cdr3_aa: CASSRTVDYEQYF; cdr3_nt: TGTGCCAGCAGCCGGACAGTGGACTACGAGCAGTACTTC
v_call: TRBV27; j_call: TRBJ2-7; clone_size: once; d_call: -; cdr3_aa: CASAEGHLHYEQYF; cdr3_nt: TGTGCCAGCGCCGAGGGACACCTACATTACGAGCAGTACTTC
v_call: TRBV5-4; j_call: TRBJ2-7; clone_size: -; d_call: -; cdr3_aa: CASSSYGRFSYEQYF; cdr3_nt: TGTGCCAGCAGCTCGTACGGACGGTTCTCCTACGAGCAGTACTTC
v_call: TRBV29-1; j_call: TRBJ2-1; clone_size: -; d_call: TRBD1; cdr3_aa: CSARQGASSYNEQFF; cdr3_nt: TGCAGCGCCCGACAGGGGGCAAGCTCCTACAATGAGCAGTTCTTC
v_call: TRBV9; j_call: TRBJ2-3; clone_size: -; d_call: -; cdr3_aa: CASSDSPGADTQYF; cdr3_nt: TGTGCCAGCAGCGACAGCCCGGGGGCAGATACGCAGTATTTT
v_call: TRBV19; j_call: TRBJ2-7; clone_size: once; d_call: TRBD1; cdr3_aa: CASSIGGTGGPAGEEQYF; cdr3_nt: TGTGCCAGTAGTATAGGTGGGACAGGGGGTCCCGCGGGAGAGGAGCAGTACTTC
v_call: TRBV12-3/TRBV12-4; j_call: TRBJ1-1; clone_size: -; d_call: TRBD1; cdr3_aa: CASSLQGGAFF; cdr3_nt: TGTGCCAGCAGTTTGCAGGGGGGAGCTTTCTTT
v_call: TRBV5-4; j_call: TRBJ2-1; clone_size: once; d_call: -; cdr3_aa: CASSFPVAVLAHNEQFF; cdr3_nt: TGTGCCAGCAGCTTTCCCGTAGCGGTTCTAGCTCACAATGAGCAGTTCTTC
v_call: TRBV5-1; j_call: TRBJ2-7; clone_size: -; d_call: TRBD2; cdr3_aa: CASSLGASGSYRAEQYF; cdr3_nt: TGCGCCAGCAGCTTGGGTGCTAGCGGGAGTTACAGGGCCGAGCAGTACTTC
v_call: TRBV6-2/TRBV6-3; j_call: TRBJ1-6; clone_size: -; d_call: -; cdr3_aa: CASSPGTTVYNSPLHF; cdr3_nt: TGTGCCAGCAGTCCCGGGACAACAGTATATAATTCACCCCTCCACTTT
v_call: TRBV11-2; j_call: TRBJ2-7; clone_size: -; d_call: -; cdr3_aa: CASSLWVFEQYF; cdr3_nt: TGTGCCAGCAGCTTATGGGTTTTCGAGCAGTACTTC
v_call: TRBV21-1; j_call: TRBJ2-1; clone_size: -; d_call: -; cdr3_aa: CASSNVVGTSGGGNEQFF; cdr3_nt: TGTGCCAGCAGCAACGTAGTAGGGACTAGCGGAGGGGGCAATGAGCAGTTCTTC
v_call: TRBV2; j_call: TRBJ1-5; clone_size: -; d_call: -; cdr3_aa: CASRGEYQPQHF; cdr3_nt: TGTGCCAGCAGGGGTGAGTATCAGCCCCAGCATTTT
v_call: TRBV6-4; j_call: TRBJ1-2; clone_size: few; d_call: TRBD1; cdr3_aa: CASRDTDRGNYGYTF; cdr3_nt: TGTGCCAGCAGGGACACTGACAGGGGCAACTATGGCTACACCTTC
v_call: TRBV19; j_call: TRBJ2-7; clone_size: -; d_call: -; cdr3_aa: CASSRGSERANYEQYF; cdr3_nt: TGTGCCAGTAGTCGCGGCTCGGAACGTGCAAACTACGAGCAGTACTTC
v_call: TRBV9; j_call: TRBJ2-3; clone_size: -; d_call: -; cdr3_aa: CASSVPRSGGGGTSTDTQYF; cdr3_nt: TGTGCCAGCAGCGTGCCCAGGAGTGGTGGCGGGGGCACTAGCACAGATACGCAGTATTTT
v_call: TRBV2; j_call: TRBJ2-1; clone_size: -; d_call: -; cdr3_aa: CASSVEAGKFYNEQFF; cdr3_nt: TGTGCCAGCAGTGTGGAGGCGGGGAAGTTTTACAATGAGCAGTTCTTC
v_call: TRBV28; j_call: TRBJ2-7; clone_size: -; d_call: -; cdr3_aa: CASRLLRDIPTEQYF; cdr3_nt: TGTGCCAGCAGGCTACTAAGGGACATCCCGACCGAGCAGTACTTC
v_call: TRBV19; j_call: TRBJ1-5; clone_size: -; d_call: -; cdr3_aa: CASSTGRGTTNQPQHF; cdr3_nt: TGTGCCAGTAGTACCGGACGGGGGACCACTAATCAGCCCCAGCATTTT
v_call: TRBV3-1/TRBV3-2; j_call: TRBJ1-5; clone_size: -; d_call: -; cdr3_aa: CASSQMGDQPQHF; cdr3_nt: TGTGCCAGCAGCCAGATGGGGGATCAGCCCCAGCATTTT
v_call: TRBV5-1; j_call: TRBJ2-1; clone_size: once; d_call: TRBD2; cdr3_aa: CASSTSAGVLGNEQFF; cdr3_nt: TGCGCCAGCAGCACCTCAGCGGGAGTGTTGGGAAATGAGCAGTTCTTC
v_call: TRBV4-2; j_call: TRBJ1-5; clone_size: -; d_call: -; cdr3_aa: CASSQGEVGSNQPQHF; cdr3_nt: TGTGCCAGCAGCCAAGGGGAGGTCGGAAGCAATCAGCCCCAGCATTTT
v_call: TRBV9; j_call: TRBJ1-1; clone_size: -; d_call: TRBD1; cdr3_aa: CASSAGTGIPEAFF; cdr3_nt: TGTGCCAGCAGCGCCGGGACAGGGATCCCTGAAGCTTTCTTT
v_call: TRBV28; j_call: TRBJ2-1; clone_size: -; d_call: -; cdr3_aa: CASSPTAHSVYNEQFF; cdr3_nt: TGTGCCAGCAGTCCCACAGCCCACAGTGTCTACAATGAGCAGTTCTTC
v_call: TRBV5-1; j_call: TRBJ1-4; clone_size: -; d_call: TRBD1; cdr3_aa: CASSPGTGGSEKLFF; cdr3_nt: TGCGCCAGCAGCCCCGGGACAGGGGGGAGTGAAAAACTGTTTTTT
v_call: TRBV18; j_call: TRBJ2-1; clone_size: -; d_call: -; cdr3_aa: CASSPRSSQAANKGEQFF; cdr3_nt: TGTGCCAGCTCACCACGTTCATCTCAAGCGGCCAACAAGGGTGAGCAGTTCTTC
v_call: TRBV18; j_call: TRBJ2-7; clone_size: -; d_call: -; cdr3_aa: CASSLGIQRTYEQYF; cdr3_nt: TGTGCCAGCTCACTAGGGATACAGAGAACCTACGAGCAGTACTTC
v_call: TRBV15; j_call: TRBJ1-2; clone_size: once; d_call: -; cdr3_aa: CATSRGPAGDYGYTF; cdr3_nt: TGTGCCACCAGCAGAGGTCCGGCAGGGGACTATGGCTACACCTTC
v_call: TRBV11-2; j_call: TRBJ1-2; clone_size: -; d_call: TRBD1; cdr3_aa: CASSQTGFGYYGYTF; cdr3_nt: TGTGCCAGCAGCCAGACAGGGTTTGGGTACTATGGCTACACCTTC